This paragraph reports one T cell receptor (beta chain). The antigen is undetermined. The sample is drawn from a study of OX40 agonist ivuxolimab in advanced cancers. Study as a whole: Ivuxolimab, which patients received intravenously every 2 weeks, was dosed at 0.01 to 10 mg/kg. Study conclusions and caveats: Certain nonresponding patients likewise had low normalized T-cell clonal expansion. Expanded clones were, on average, more numerous among CD8+ T cells than CD4+.

Measured with immunoSEQ multiplex PCR; TCRdb has only the in-frame clones, and not every one. The table includes some 100,000 clones, 80% to 90% detected once. With autoimmune disease history or systemic immunosuppression, patients were excluded. The source of this sequence is an adult with an advanced solid tumor such as melanoma, head and neck, liver or kidney cancer. This material consisted of CD4+ or CD8+ T cells sorted from blood, taken in a trial of the OX40 agonist ivuxolimab.

CDR3 in DNA: TGTGCCAGCAGTTACTCCGGGACAGGCCGCGAAGCTTTCTTT. Translated: CASSYSGTGREAFF. The gene calls are TRBV6-5 and TRBJ1-1; the match to TRBD1 covers 8 bases. Germline CDR1 and CDR2: MNHEY and SVGAGI. The CDR3 runs to 14 residues. J gave up 8 bases and V 0 bases, and 5 bases lay outside the gene matches.